This T cell receptor beta chain was sequenced in a study of blood T cell repertoires in COVID-19. CDR1 and CDR2 (germline): SGHTA, FQGNSA. With V trimmed by 5 bases and J by 9 bases, 13 bases remained unmatched. The CDR3 is made up of 18 amino acids. Assay used: immunoSEQ multiplex PCR; TCRdb lists only in-frame clones, some missing. This sample has tens of thousands of clones, with 65% to 90% found just once. This clone came up once. V and J are TRBV7-2 and TRBJ2-1; 16 bases match TRBD2. The sample consisted of peripheral blood. The TCR sequence derives from a human donor in a cohort sampled during active COVID-19. CDR3 bases: TGTGCCAGCAGCCCCCGCCCCCCCGGGACTAGCGGGAGGGGTGAGCAGTTCTTC. Its translation is CASSPRPPGTSGRGEQFF.